The 9 T cell receptor beta chains below were found in one sample sequenced in a study of OX40 agonist ivuxolimab in advanced cancers. Assay: immunoSEQ multiplex PCR; the TCRdb copy retains only in-frame clones and omits some. The sample lists tens of thousands of clones, around 84% occurring once. Source: CD4+ or CD8+ T cells sorted from blood, taken in a trial of the OX40 agonist ivuxolimab. These receptors originate from an adult with an advanced solid tumor such as melanoma, head and neck, liver or kidney cancer.

This clone was seen only once. The chain couples TRBV2 to TRBJ2-7; tentative D call: TRBD2 (5 bases). CDR1 SNHLY and CDR2 FYNNEI come from the germline V gene. The V and J ends lost 6 bases and 2 bases respectively, with 17 bases between them. The CDR3 runs 15 residues. CDR3 sequence: CASRLRGDGPYEQYF. In DNA, the CDR3 is TGTGCCAGCAGGCTACGGGGAGATGGGCCCTACGAGCAGTACTTC.

This rearrangement joins TRBV11-2 to TRBJ1-2, with D perhaps matching TRBD1 (6 bases). Germline loops: CDR1 SGHAT, CDR2 FQNNGV. Trimming stripped 8 bases from V and 5 bases from J, with 18 bases between. The length of the CDR3 is 14 residues. CDR3 DNA sequence: TGTGCCAGCGGCCACCAGGGGCTCGAGTATGGCTACACCTTC. Translated, it gives CASGHQGLEYGYTF. The entire variable domain, with the rest obtained from reference TRBV11-2 and TRBJ1-2, is as follows: EAGVAQSPRYKIIEKRQSVAFWCNPISGHATLYWYQQILGQGPKLLIQFQNNGVVDDSQLPKDRFSAERLKGVDSTLKIQPAKLEDSAVYLCASGHQGLEYGYTFGSGTRLTVV.

The chain has TRBV11-1 and TRBJ2-7; 9 bases agree with TRBD2. The V gene's germline CDR1 is SGHAT and CDR2 FQDESV (reference sequence). J was trimmed by 4 bases and V by 5 bases; bases with no gene match: 9. The CDR3 extends over 15 amino acids. The CDR3 reads CASSPWTSVGYEQYF. In DNA, the CDR3 is TGTGCCAGCAGCCCCTGGACTAGCGTAGGTTACGAGCAGTACTTC.

The V and J genes are TRBV27 and TRBJ2-7, with D possibly being TRBD1 (7 bases). The length of the CDR3 is 15 residues. Germline loops: CDR1 MNHEY, CDR2 SMNVEV (reference sequence). V was clipped by 5 bases and J by 4 bases, with 18 bases between them. CDR3 nucleotides: TGTGCCAGCAGTGCCCCAACGACAGGGAGGTACGAGCAGTACTTC. Protein sequence: CASSAPTTGRYEQYF.

The rearrangement links TRBV30 to TRBJ2-6; tentative D call: TRBD1 (6 bases). CDR1 is GTSNPN, CDR2 SVGIG, per germline (reference sequence). CDR3 length: 14 residues. The V gene lost 7 bases and the J gene lost 2 bases, with 12 bases spanning the gap. CDR3 DNA sequence: TGTGCCTTAGGGGGTCTTGCTGGGGCCAACGTCCTGACTTTC. Its protein is CALGGLAGANVLTF.

The chain carries TRBV10-3 and TRBJ2-2; no firm D call. The V end was cut by 6 bases, the J end by 2 bases, with 4 bases between. This CDR3 is built from 12 residues. The germline V gene has CDR1 ENHRY and CDR2 SYGVKD. CDR3 bases: TGTGCCATCAGGACAAACACCGGGGAGCTGTTTTTT. It is translated as CAIRTNTGELFF.

Only one count was recorded for this clone. The rearrangement joins TRBV4-2 to TRBJ2-1; 9 nucleotides align to TRBD2. This CDR3 contains 14 residues. Losses at the gene ends were 4 bases for V and 9 bases for J; bases not matched to a gene: 7. Germline CDR1 and CDR2: LGHNA and YNFKEQ. The CDR3 DNA reads as TGTGCCAGCAGCCCTGGGACTAGCCGGGCTGAGCAGTTCTTC. This sequence encodes CASSPGTSRAEQFF.

The V gene is TRBV6-5, the J gene TRBJ2-7; TRBD1 matches at 7 bases. V lost 6 bases, J lost 5 bases, and 4 bases stayed unmatched. Germline V CDR1 and CDR2: MNHEY, SVGAGI. The length of the CDR3 is 12 residues. The CDR3 coding sequence is TGTGCCAGCAGCCAACAGGGGAACGAGCAGTACTTC. Translated: CASSQQGNEQYF.

The chain employs TRBV6-5 and TRBJ1-5, with D possibly matching TRBD1 (5 bases). The germline V and J ends were trimmed by 4 bases and 7 bases, with 11 bases remaining between them. The CDR3 runs 13 residues. CDR1 is MNHEY and CDR2 is SVGAGI in the germline V gene. The CDR3 region has the DNA TGTGCCAGCAGTTTAACGACAGACCAGCCCCAGCATTTT. Encoded protein: CASSLTTDQPQHF.